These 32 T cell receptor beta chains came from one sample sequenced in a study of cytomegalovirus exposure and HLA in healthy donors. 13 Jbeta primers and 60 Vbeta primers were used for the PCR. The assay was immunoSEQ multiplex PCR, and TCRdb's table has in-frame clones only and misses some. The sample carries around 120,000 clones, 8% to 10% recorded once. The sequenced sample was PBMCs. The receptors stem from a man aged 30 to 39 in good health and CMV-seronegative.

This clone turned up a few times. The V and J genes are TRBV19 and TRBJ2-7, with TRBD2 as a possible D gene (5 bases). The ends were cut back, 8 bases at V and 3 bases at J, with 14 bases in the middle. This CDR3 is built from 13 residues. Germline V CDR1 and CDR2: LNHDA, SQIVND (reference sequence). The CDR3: CASGSRQVYEQYF. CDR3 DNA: TGTGCCAGTGGGAGCAGGCAGGTCTACGAGCAGTACTTC.

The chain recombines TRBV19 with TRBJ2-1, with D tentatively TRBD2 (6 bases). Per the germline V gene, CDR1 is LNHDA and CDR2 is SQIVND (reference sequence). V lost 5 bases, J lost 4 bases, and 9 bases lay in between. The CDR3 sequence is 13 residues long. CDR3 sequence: CASSLGLYNEQFF. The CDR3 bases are TGTGCCAGTAGTTTGGGACTTTACAATGAGCAGTTCTTC.

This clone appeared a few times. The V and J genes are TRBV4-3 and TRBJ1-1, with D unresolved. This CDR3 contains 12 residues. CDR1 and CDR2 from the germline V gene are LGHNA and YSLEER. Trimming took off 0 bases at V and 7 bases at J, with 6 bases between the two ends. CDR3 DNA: TGCGCCAGCAGCCAAGAGGAGGATGAAGCTTTCTTT. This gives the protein CASSQEEDEAFF.

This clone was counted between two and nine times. CDR3 nucleotides: TGTGCCAGCAGCTTAAAGACTCCAGGGGCCTACGAGCAGTACTTC. It encodes CASSLKTPGAYEQYF. V and J are TRBV7-2 and TRBJ2-7, with D tentatively TRBD1 (6 bases). The CDR3 totals 15 residues. V was trimmed by 2 bases and J by 2 bases, leaving 13 bases between them. Looked up from germline, CDR1 is SGHTA and CDR2 is FQGNSA. The full variable domain, rest sourced from reference TRBV7-2 and TRBJ2-7, is GAGVSQSPSNKVTEKGKDVELRCDPISGHTALYWYRQSLGQGLEFLIYFQGNSAPDKSGLPSDRFSAERTGGSVSTLTIQRTQQEDSAVYLCASSLKTPGAYEQYFGPGTRLTVT.

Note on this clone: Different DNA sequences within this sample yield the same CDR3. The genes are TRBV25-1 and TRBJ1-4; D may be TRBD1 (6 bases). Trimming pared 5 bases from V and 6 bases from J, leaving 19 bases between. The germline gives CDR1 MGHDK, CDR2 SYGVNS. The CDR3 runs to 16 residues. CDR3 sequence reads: CASSPQGSGSYEKLFF. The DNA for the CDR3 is TGTGCCAGCAGTCCACAGGGATCAGGAAGCTATGAAAAACTGTTTTTT.

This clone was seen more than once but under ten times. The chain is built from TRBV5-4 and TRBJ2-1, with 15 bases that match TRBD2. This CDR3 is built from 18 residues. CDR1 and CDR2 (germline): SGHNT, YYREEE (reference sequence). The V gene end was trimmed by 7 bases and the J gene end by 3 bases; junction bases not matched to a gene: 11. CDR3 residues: CASAPRGTSGGFYNEQFF. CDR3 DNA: TGTGCCAGCGCACCGAGGGGGACTAGCGGGGGGTTCTACAATGAGCAGTTCTTC. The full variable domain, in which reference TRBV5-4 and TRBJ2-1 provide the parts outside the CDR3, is ETGVTQSPTHLIKTRGQQVTLRCSSQSGHNTVSWYQQALGQGPQFIFQYYREEENGRGNFPPRFSGLQFPNYSSELNVNALELDDSALYLCASAPRGTSGGFYNEQFFGPGTRLTVL.

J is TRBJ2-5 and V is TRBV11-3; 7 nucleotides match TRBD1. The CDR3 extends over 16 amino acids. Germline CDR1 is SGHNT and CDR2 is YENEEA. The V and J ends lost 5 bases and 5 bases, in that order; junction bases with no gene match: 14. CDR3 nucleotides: TGTGCCAGCAGCCTCCGGGACAGCGCAGATATGGAGACCCAGTACTTC. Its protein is CASSLRDSADMETQYF.

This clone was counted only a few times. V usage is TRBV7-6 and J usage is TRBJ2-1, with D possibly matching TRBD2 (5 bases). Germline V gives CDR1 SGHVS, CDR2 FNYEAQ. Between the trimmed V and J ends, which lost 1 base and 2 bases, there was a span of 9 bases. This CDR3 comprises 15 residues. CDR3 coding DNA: TGTGCCAGCAGCTTAGAACGGGAAACCTACAATGAGCAGTTCTTC. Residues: CASSLERETYNEQFF.

CDR3 in DNA: TGTGCCAGCAGTGAAGCGGGGAGACAGGGCTACAATGAGCAGTTCTTC. This translates into CASSEAGRQGYNEQFF. The rearrangement links TRBV6-1 to TRBJ2-1; 7 nucleotides match TRBD1. The germline CDR1 and CDR2 sequences are MNHNS and SASEGT. This CDR3 spans 16 amino acids. J was trimmed by 3 bases and V by 0 bases; bases with no gene match: 5.

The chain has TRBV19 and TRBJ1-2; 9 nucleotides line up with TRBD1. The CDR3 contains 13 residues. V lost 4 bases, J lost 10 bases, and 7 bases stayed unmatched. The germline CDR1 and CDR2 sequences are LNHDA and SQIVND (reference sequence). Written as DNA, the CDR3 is TGTGCCAGTAGTAACTCCGGGACAGGGATCTACACCTTC. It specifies CASSNSGTGIYTF.

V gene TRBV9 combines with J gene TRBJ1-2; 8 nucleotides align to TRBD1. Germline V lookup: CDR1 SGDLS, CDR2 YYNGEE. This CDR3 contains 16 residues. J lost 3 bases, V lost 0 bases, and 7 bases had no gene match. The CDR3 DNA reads TGTGCCAGCAGCGTAGTTGCTACAGGGGGATACTATGGCTACACCTTC. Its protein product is CASSVVATGGYYGYTF.

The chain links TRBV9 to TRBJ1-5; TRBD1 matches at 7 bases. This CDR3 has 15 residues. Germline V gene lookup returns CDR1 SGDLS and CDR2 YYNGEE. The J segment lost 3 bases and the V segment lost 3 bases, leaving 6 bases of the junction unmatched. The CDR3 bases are TGTGCCAGCAGCGCAGACAGGGACGCCAATCAGCCCCAGCATTTT. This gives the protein CASSADRDANQPQHF.

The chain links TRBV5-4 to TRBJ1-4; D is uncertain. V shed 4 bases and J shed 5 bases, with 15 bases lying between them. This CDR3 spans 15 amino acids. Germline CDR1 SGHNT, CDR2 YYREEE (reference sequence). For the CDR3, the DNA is TGTGCCAGCAGCCCACAGAGAGATCAGAATGAAAAACTGTTTTTT. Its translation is CASSPQRDQNEKLFF. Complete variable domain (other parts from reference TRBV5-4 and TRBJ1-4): ETGVTQSPTHLIKTRGQQVTLRCSSQSGHNTVSWYQQALGQGPQFIFQYYREEENGRGNFPPRFSGLQFPNYSSELNVNALELDDSALYLCASSPQRDQNEKLFFGSGTQLSVL.

DNA for the CDR3: TGTGCCAGCAGTTACGAGGTCCGACAGACCCAGTACTTC. It codes for CASSYEVRQTQYF. J is TRBJ2-5 and V is TRBV6-5; D gene ambiguous. V was clipped by 2 bases and J by 6 bases, with 10 bases between them. The CDR3 consists of 13 residues. CDR1 is MNHEY, CDR2 SVGAGI, per germline.

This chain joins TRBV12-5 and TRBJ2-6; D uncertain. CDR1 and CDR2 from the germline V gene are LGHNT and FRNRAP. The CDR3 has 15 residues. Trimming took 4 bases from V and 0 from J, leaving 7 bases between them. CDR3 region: CASGSGYSGANVLTF. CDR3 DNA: TGTGCTAGTGGTTCCGGTTACTCTGGGGCCAACGTCCTGACTTTC. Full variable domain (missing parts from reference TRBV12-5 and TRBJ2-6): DARVTQTPRHKVTEMGQEVTMRCQPILGHNTVFWYRQTMMQGLELLAYFRNRAPLDDSGMPKDRFSAEMPDATLATLKIQPSEPRDSAVYFCASGSGYSGANVLTFGAGSRLTVL.

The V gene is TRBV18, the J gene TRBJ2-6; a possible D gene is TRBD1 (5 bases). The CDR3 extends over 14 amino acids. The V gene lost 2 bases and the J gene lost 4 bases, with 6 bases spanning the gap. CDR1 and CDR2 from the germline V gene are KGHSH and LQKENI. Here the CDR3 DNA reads TGTGCCAGCTCACCAGGGGCCGGGGCCAACGTCCTGACTTTC. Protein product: CASSPGAGANVLTF.

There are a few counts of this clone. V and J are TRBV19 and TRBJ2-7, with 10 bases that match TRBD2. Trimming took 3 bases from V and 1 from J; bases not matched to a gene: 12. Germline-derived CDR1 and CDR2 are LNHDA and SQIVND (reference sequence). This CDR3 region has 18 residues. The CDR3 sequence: CASSMWSSGSSVSYEQYF. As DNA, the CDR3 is TGTGCCAGTAGTATGTGGTCTAGCGGGAGTTCCGTTTCCTACGAGCAGTACTTC.

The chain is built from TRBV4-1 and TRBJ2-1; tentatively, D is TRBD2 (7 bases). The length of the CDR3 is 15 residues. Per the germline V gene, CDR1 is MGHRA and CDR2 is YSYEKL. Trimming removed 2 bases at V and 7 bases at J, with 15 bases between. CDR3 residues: CASSQKRGGPNEQFF. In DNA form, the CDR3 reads TGCGCCAGCAGCCAAAAGAGGGGGGGCCCAAATGAGCAGTTCTTC.

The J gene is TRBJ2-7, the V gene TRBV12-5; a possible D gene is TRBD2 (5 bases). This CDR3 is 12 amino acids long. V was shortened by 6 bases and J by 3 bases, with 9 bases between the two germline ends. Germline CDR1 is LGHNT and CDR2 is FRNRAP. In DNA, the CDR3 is TGTGCTAGTGGGTTCGGGGACTACGAGCAGTACTTC. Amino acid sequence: CASGFGDYEQYF.

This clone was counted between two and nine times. The CDR3 nucleotides are TGTGCCAGCAGCAAGGACCGAGTGGGGCAGGGTCAACGGTCTGGAAACACCATATATTTT. Translation: CASSKDRVGQGQRSGNTIYF. This chain connects TRBV21-1 to TRBJ1-3; the table's D call of TRBD1 was not tested on the DNA. TRBV21-1 is a pseudogene segment. The CDR3 length is 20 residues.

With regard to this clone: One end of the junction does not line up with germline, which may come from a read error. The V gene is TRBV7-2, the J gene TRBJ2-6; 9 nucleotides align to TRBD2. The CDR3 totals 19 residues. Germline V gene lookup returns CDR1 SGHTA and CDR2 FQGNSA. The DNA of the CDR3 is TGTGCCAGCAGCTTAGCGCTAGCGGGGCTTATCTCTGGGGCCAACGTCCTGCCTTTC. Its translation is CASSLALAGLISGANVLPF.

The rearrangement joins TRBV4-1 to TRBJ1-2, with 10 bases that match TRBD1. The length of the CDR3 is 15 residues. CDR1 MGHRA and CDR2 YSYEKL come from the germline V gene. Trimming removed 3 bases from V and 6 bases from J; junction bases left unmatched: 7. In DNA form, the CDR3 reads TGCGCCAGCAGCCAGCGAGGACAGGGGGTCGATGGCTACACCTTC. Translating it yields CASSQRGQGVDGYTF.

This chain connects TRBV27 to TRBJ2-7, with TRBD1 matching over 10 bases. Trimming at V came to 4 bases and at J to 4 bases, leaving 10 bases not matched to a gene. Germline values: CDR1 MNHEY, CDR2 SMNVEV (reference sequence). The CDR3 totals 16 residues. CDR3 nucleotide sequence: TGTGCCAGCAGTTCTCGACAGGGGGCTCGTTTATACGAGCAGTACTTC. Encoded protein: CASSSRQGARLYEQYF.

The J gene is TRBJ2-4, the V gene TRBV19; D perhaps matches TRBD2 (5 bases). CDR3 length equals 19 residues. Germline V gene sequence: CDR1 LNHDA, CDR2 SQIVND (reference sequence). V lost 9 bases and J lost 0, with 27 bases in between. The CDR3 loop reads CASSPTFRDHPLAKNIQYF. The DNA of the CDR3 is TGTGCCAGCTCGCCAACGTTCCGGGATCATCCCCTAGCCAAAAACATTCAGTACTTC. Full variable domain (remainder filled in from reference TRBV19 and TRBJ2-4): DGGITQSPKYLFRKEGQNVTLSCEQNLNHDAMYWYRQDPGQGLRLIYYSQIVNDFQKGDIAEGYSVSREKKESFPLTVTSAQKNPTAFYLCASSPTFRDHPLAKNIQYFGAGTRLSVL.

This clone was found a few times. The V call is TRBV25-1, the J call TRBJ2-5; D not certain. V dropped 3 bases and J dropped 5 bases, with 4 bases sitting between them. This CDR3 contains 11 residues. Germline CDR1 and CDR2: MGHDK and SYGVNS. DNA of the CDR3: TGTGCCAGCAGTGAGGGCGAGACCCAGTACTTC. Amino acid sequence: CASSEGETQYF. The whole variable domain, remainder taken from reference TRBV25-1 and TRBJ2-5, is EADIYQTPRYLVIGTGKKITLECSQTMGHDKMYWYQQDPGMELHLIHYSYGVNSTEKGDLSSESTVSRIRTEHFPLTLESARPSHTSQYLCASSEGETQYFGPGTRLLVL.

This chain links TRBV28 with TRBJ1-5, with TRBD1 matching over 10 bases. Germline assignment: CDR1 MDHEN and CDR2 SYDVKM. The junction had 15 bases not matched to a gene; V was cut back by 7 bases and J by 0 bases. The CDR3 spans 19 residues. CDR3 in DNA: TGTGCCAGCACCTCCACGCTGGACAGGGGGTATTATAGCAATCAGCCCCAGCATTTT. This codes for CASTSTLDRGYYSNQPQHF.

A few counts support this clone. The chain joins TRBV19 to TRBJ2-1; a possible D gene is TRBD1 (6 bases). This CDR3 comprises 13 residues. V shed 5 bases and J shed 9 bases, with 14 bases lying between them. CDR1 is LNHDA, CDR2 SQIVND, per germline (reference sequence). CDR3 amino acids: CASSPQQGTEQFF. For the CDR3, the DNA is TGTGCCAGTAGTCCCCAACAGGGAACTGAGCAGTTCTTC.

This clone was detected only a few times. CDR3 amino acids: CASSRAGDGKLFF. The CDR3 bases are TGTGCCAGCAGTAGGGCAGGGGATGGGAAACTGTTTTTT. The chain links TRBV25-1 to TRBJ1-4; tentatively, D is TRBD1 (6 bases). Trimming took off 5 bases at V and 11 bases at J, with 15 bases between the two ends. Germline CDR1 reads MGHDK; CDR2 reads SYGVNS. The CDR3 extends over 13 amino acids.

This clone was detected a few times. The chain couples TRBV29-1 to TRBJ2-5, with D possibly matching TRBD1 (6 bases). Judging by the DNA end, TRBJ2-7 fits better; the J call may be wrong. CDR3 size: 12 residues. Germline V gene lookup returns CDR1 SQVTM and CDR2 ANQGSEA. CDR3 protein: CSVENDRYEQYF. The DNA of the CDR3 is TGCAGCGTTGAAAACGACAGGTACGAGCAGTACTTC.

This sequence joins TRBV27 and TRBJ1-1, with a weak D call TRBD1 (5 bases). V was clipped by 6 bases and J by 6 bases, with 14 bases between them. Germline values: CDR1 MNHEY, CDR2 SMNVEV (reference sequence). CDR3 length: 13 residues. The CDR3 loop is CASRLQGGPEAFF. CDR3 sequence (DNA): TGTGCCAGCAGACTCCAGGGTGGGCCTGAAGCTTTCTTT.

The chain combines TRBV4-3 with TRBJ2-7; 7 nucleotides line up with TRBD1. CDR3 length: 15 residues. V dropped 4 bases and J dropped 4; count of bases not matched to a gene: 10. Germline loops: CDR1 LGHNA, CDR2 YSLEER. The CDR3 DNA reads TGCGCCAGCAGCCTTCAGTTAGGGGGCTTGTACGAGCAGTACTTC. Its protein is CASSLQLGGLYEQYF.

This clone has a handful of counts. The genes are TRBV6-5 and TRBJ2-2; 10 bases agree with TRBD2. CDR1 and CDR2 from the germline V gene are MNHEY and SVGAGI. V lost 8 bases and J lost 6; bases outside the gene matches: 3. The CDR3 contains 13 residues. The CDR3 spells CASGTSVAGELFF. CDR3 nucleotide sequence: TGTGCCAGCGGGACTAGCGTCGCCGGGGAGCTGTTTTTT.